Shown below are 18 T cell receptor beta chains from a single sample sequenced in a study of graft-versus-host responses after intestinal transplantation. Their antigen targets remain unknown. Here immunoSEQ multiplex PCR was the method, and the copy in TCRdb shows in-frame clones only, minus some. This table has some 90,000 clones, approximately 92% appearing once. Sequencing was performed on unstimulated CD4+ T cells sorted from spleen or lymph node cells, taken before intestinal transplant. The receptors originated from a human donor who received an intestinal transplant.

DNA for the CDR3: TGCGCCAGCAGCGGGAGCGACATCACTGAAGCTTTCTTT. It codes for CASSGSDITEAFF. This chain joins TRBV5-1 and TRBJ1-1, with no clear D. V gave up 4 bases and J gave up 4 bases, with 11 bases separating them. The CDR3 is 13 residues long. CDR1 and CDR2 from the germline V gene are SGHRS and YFSETQ.

The genes are TRBV28 and TRBJ1-2, with 10 bases that match TRBD1. CDR1 and CDR2 from the germline V gene are MDHEN and SYDVKM. The CDR3 covers 15 residues. The V segment lost 6 bases and the J segment 8 bases; nucleotides outside the gene matches: 12. CDR3 region: CASRQPPGQGKGYTF. The CDR3 DNA reads TGTGCCAGCAGACAACCACCGGGACAGGGGAAAGGCTACACCTTC.

V gene TRBV5-6 combines with J gene TRBJ2-7; 13 bases align to TRBD2. CDR3 length: 15 residues. The germline gives CDR1 SGHDT, CDR2 YYEEEE. Trimming at V came to 4 bases and at J to 6 bases, leaving 7 bases not matched to a gene. As DNA, the CDR3 is TGTGCCAGCAGCAAATCGGGACTAGCGGGACGCGAGCAGTACTTC. Protein sequence: CASSKSGLAGREQYF.

The DNA for the CDR3 is TGTGCCAGCAGCTTCCTAGCGGGAGTAGGAACCGGGGAGCTGTTTTTT. Amino acid sequence: CASSFLAGVGTGELFF. V gene TRBV7-9 combines with J gene TRBJ2-2; 10 nucleotides match TRBD2. The CDR3 is made up of 16 amino acids. The V gene end was trimmed by 3 bases and the J gene end by 5 bases; junction bases not matched to a gene: 6. CDR1 is SEHNR, CDR2 FQNEAQ, per germline (reference sequence).

Note on this clone: Its ends do not fully match the called genes, so a read error is possible. As DNA, the CDR3 is TGTGCCAGCAGCACCCGACGGGGGTCCCTTGCCTTC. It specifies CASSTRRGSLAF. This sequence joins TRBV2 and TRBJ2-7, with D maybe TRBD2 (6 bases). The CDR3 spans 12 residues. Germline CDR1 and CDR2: SNHLY and FYNNEI.

The chain is built from TRBV11-1 and TRBJ2-7; 8 bases are shared with TRBD2. V shed 3 bases and J 1 base; nucleotides not matched to a gene: 17. The CDR3 length is 19 residues. CDR1 is SGHAT, CDR2 FQDESV, per germline (reference sequence). CDR3 amino acids: CASSFPRGGTSGFSYEQYF. The CDR3, as DNA: TGTGCCAGCAGCTTCCCGAGGGGGGGAACTAGCGGCTTTTCCTACGAGCAGTACTTC.

The count of this clone is one. The rearrangement links TRBV6-6 to TRBJ1-2; 8 positions agree with TRBD1. This CDR3 is built from 15 residues. V shed 5 bases, J shed 8 bases, and the junction held 13 bases outside the gene matches. Germline V gene lookup returns CDR1 MNHNY and CDR2 SVGAGI (reference sequence). The CDR3 nucleotides read TGTGCCAGCAGTCACGGGGACGTCGGACAGGGCGGCTACACCTTC. As protein: CASSHGDVGQGGYTF.

The chain recombines TRBV19 with TRBJ1-1; 7 bases agree with TRBD1. Germline-derived CDR1 and CDR2 are LNHDA and SQIVND (reference sequence). CDR3 length: 16 amino acids. Trimming removed 3 bases from V and 0 bases from J; junction bases left unmatched: 7. The CDR3 sequence: CASSINAGTVNTEAFF. The DNA for the CDR3 is TGTGCCAGTAGTATTAACGCCGGGACAGTGAACACTGAAGCTTTCTTT. The whole variable domain, filled in from reference TRBV19 and TRBJ1-1, reads DGGITQSPKYLFRKEGQNVTLSCEQNLNHDAMYWYRQDPGQGLRLIYYSQIVNDFQKGDIAEGYSVSREKKESFPLTVTSAQKNPTAFYLCASSINAGTVNTEAFFGQGTRLTVV.

The chain combines TRBV2 with TRBJ2-2; 12 bases align to TRBD2. The germline CDR1 and CDR2 sequences are SNHLY and FYNNEI. The CDR3 has 17 amino acids. The trim removed 8 bases at V and 2 bases at J, leaving 9 bases unmatched. The CDR3 sequence: CASQGLAGVKNTGELFF. CDR3 DNA sequence: TGTGCCAGCCAGGGACTAGCGGGCGTAAAAAACACCGGGGAGCTGTTTTTT.

This rearrangement joins TRBV6-1 to TRBJ1-5; the match to TRBD1 covers 8 bases. From germline, CDR1 is MNHNS and CDR2 SASEGT. This CDR3 contains 12 residues. Unmatched junction bases numbered 4, after V lost 8 bases and J lost 7 bases. DNA of the CDR3: TGTGCCAGCGGAAGACAGGGGCAGCCCCAGCATTTT. It codes for CASGRQGQPQHF.

This clone was counted once. V and J are TRBV6-5 and TRBJ2-6; unclear D gene. Germline V gene sequence: CDR1 MNHEY, CDR2 SVGAGI. The CDR3 sequence is 13 residues long. The ends were cut back, 8 bases at V and 0 bases at J, with 5 bases in the middle. This chain's CDR3 is CASQFSGANVLTF. CDR3 DNA: TGTGCCAGCCAATTCTCTGGGGCCAACGTCCTGACTTTC.

This sequence joins TRBV6-1 and TRBJ2-3; 13 nucleotides match TRBD2. This CDR3 spans 14 amino acids. Germline V CDR1 and CDR2: MNHNS, SASEGT. V trimming: 6 bases; J trimming: 3 bases; junction bases outside the gene matches: 0. CDR3 amino acids: CASRLAGGTDTQYF. CDR3 bases: TGTGCCAGCAGACTAGCGGGAGGGACAGATACGCAGTATTTT.

The CDR3 region has the DNA TGTGCCAGCATCGCGACAGGCTCCTACGAGCAGTACTTC. This encodes CASIATGSYEQYF. The chain employs TRBV21-1 and TRBJ2-7; the D segment call TRBD1 is taken from the table without a DNA check. TRBV21-1 is labeled a pseudogene. The CDR3 loop spans 13 amino acids.

This chain links TRBV5-5 with TRBJ2-1; tentative D call: TRBD1 (5 bases). V was clipped by 7 bases and J by 2 bases, with 13 bases between them. The CDR3 loop spans 14 amino acids. Germline V gene sequence: CDR1 SGHKS, CDR2 YYEKEE (reference sequence). In DNA form, the CDR3 reads TGTGCCAGCGCCCCCAGGGCGCCCTACAATGAGCAGTTCTTC. Translating it yields CASAPRAPYNEQFF.

This clone has just one count. The chain couples TRBV27 to TRBJ2-7, with 9 bases that match TRBD1. Germline-derived CDR1 and CDR2 are MNHEY and SMNVEV (reference sequence). V lost 5 bases and J lost 1; bases outside the gene matches: 6. The CDR3 consists of 15 residues. The CDR3 DNA is TGTGCCAGCAGTCAACTCGGGACAGGGTCCTACGAGCAGTACTTC. Protein product: CASSQLGTGSYEQYF.

V is TRBV27 and J is TRBJ2-3, with 7 bases that match TRBD2. The trim removed 6 bases at V and 3 bases at J, leaving 12 bases unmatched. Germline V gene sequence: CDR1 MNHEY, CDR2 SMNVEV (reference sequence). The CDR3 runs to 16 residues. The CDR3, as DNA: TGTGCCAGCAGCCTTTATTTGGGGGGGGTTACAGATACGCAGTATTTT. Protein sequence: CASSLYLGGVTDTQYF.

V and J are TRBV28 and TRBJ2-6; D is uncertain. V gave up 7 bases and J gave up 0 bases, with 7 bases separating them. The germline CDR1 and CDR2 sequences are MDHEN and SYDVKM. This CDR3 is built from 14 residues. This chain's CDR3 is CASIPYSGANVLTF. DNA for the CDR3: TGTGCCAGCATCCCCTACTCTGGGGCCAACGTCCTGACTTTC. The complete variable domain, with remaining parts taken from reference TRBV28 and TRBJ2-6, reads DVKVTQSSRYLVKRTGEKVFLECVQDMDHENMFWYRQDPGLGLRLIYFSYDVKMKEKGDIPEGYSVSREKKERFSLILESASTNQTSMYLCASIPYSGANVLTFGAGSRLTVL.

The chain has TRBV9 and TRBJ2-3; D remains ambiguous. The V end lost 1 base, the J end lost 6 bases, and 6 bases lay between the germline ends. The CDR3 contains 12 residues. Germline assignment: CDR1 SGDLS and CDR2 YYNGEE. CDR3 bases: TGTGCCAGCAGCGTAATGCAGGATACGCAGTATTTT. Encoded protein: CASSVMQDTQYF.